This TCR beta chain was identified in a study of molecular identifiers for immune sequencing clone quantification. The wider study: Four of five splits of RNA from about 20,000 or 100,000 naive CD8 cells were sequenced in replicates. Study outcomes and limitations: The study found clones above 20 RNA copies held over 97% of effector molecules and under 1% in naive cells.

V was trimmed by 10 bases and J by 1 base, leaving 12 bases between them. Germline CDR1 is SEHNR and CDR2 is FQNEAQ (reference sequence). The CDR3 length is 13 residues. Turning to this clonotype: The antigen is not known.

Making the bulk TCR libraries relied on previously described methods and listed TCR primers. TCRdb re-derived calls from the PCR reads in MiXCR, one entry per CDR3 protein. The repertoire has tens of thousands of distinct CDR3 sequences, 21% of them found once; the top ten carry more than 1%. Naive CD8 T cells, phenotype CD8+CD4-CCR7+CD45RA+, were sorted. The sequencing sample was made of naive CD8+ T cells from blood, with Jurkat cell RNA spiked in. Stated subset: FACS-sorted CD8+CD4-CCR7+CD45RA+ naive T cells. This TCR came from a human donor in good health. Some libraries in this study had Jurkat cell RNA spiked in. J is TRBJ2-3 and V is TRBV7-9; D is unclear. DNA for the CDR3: TGTGCCATCCTGGGCGACCGCACAGATACGCAGTATTTT. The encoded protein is CAILGDRTDTQYF.